This entry describes one TCR beta chain. Repertoires were generated with immunoSEQ multiplex PCR, while TCRdb's copy carries only in-frame clones and drops some. The table shows some 80,000 clones, with 85% to 90% occurring only once. The data were obtained in a study of T cell responses to AZD1222 COVID-19 vaccine. Germline V lookup: CDR1 LGHDT, CDR2 YNNKEL (reference sequence). The CDR3 is made up of 14 amino acids. The trim removed 3 bases at V and 5 bases at J, leaving 5 bases unmatched. This TCR was sampled from an adult in good health. V and J are TRBV3-1 (or the pseudogene TRBV3-2) and TRBJ2-7; 9 positions match TRBD1. This material consisted of peripheral blood, taken on day 0 of AZD1222 vaccination. This chain's CDR3 is CASSQTGGFHEQYF. The CDR3 bases are TGTGCCAGCAGCCAGACAGGGGGATTCCACGAGCAGTACTTC.